A single sample gave rise to the 26 T cell receptor beta chains below, sequenced in a study of T-cell reconstitution after alpha-beta-depleted transplantation in children. Unique molecular identifiers were incorporated into the prepared TCRbeta library. TCRdb reprocessed the PCR reads via MiXCR and lists one record per CDR3 protein. The table shows about 300,000 distinct CDR3 sequences, with roughly 9.1% occurring only once. The sample was PBMCs, taken before TCRalphabeta/CD19-depleted stem cell transplant. These receptors were obtained from a boy under three years old with acute myeloid leukemia, due to receive a stem cell transplant.

The sample holds many counts of this clonotype. The chain carries TRBV12-3 or TRBV12-4 and TRBJ2-2, with D unclear. Trimming shortened V by 4 bases and J by 6 bases, and 9 bases separated the two germline ends. The CDR3 is 13 residues long. This CDR3 reads CASSSIAPGELFF. DNA of the CDR3: TGTGCCAGCAGTTCGATAGCCCCCGGGGAGCTGTTTTTT.

This clonotype was found many times. The CDR3 reads CASSVTRDRNTGELFF. Here the CDR3 DNA reads TGTGCCAGCAGCGTAACCCGGGACAGGAACACCGGGGAGCTGTTTTTT. This rearrangement joins TRBV5-5 to TRBJ2-2; 7 nucleotides align to TRBD1. The V segment lost 4 bases and the J segment 1 base; nucleotides outside the gene matches: 7. The CDR3 totals 16 residues. Per the germline V gene, CDR1 is SGHKS and CDR2 is YYEKEE (reference sequence).

This clonotype was recorded at least ten times. The rearrangement joins TRBV7-6 to TRBJ2-2; weak D call: TRBD1 (6 bases). Trimming stripped 2 bases from V and 7 bases from J, with 17 bases between. The length of the CDR3 is 16 residues. In germline, CDR1 is SGHVS, CDR2 FNYEAQ. CDR3 residues: CASSLLGQGMSGELFF. The CDR3 DNA follows: TGTGCCAGCAGCTTACTCGGTCAGGGGATGAGCGGGGAGCTGTTTTTT.

In its sample, this clonotype was seen a few times. The chain joins TRBV18 to TRBJ2-5; D ambiguous. The germline V gene has CDR1 KGHSH and CDR2 LQKENI. Trimming stripped 3 bases from V and 1 base from J, with 9 bases between. The CDR3 spans 14 residues. The chain's CDR3 is CASSPSRSQETQYF. CDR3 coding DNA: TGTGCCAGCTCACCCTCCCGGAGCCAAGAGACCCAGTACTTC.

In its sample, this clonotype was seen many times. The V call is TRBV4-1, the J call TRBJ1-6, with 8 bases matching TRBD1. The trim removed 0 bases at V and 3 bases at J, leaving 4 bases unmatched. CDR1 is MGHRA, CDR2 YSYEKL, per germline. The CDR3 has 17 amino acids. The CDR3 DNA reads as TGCGCCAGCAGCCAAGATCCGGGACAGGTCTATAATTCACCCCTCCACTTT. Residues: CASSQDPGQVYNSPLHF.

The table lists this clonotype with many counts. This CDR3 reads CASSLAAAASSYEQYF. For the CDR3, the DNA is TGCGCCAGCAGCTTGGCGGCGGCGGCAAGCTCCTACGAGCAGTACTTC. This chain connects TRBV5-1 to TRBJ2-7; D uncertain. This CDR3 is built from 16 residues. Germline CDR1 is SGHRS and CDR2 is YFSETQ. Trimming removed 0 bases from V and 0 bases from J, with 13 bases in between.

V is TRBV24-1 and J is TRBJ1-1; D not certain. The ends were cut back, 1 base at V and 1 base at J, with 3 bases in the middle. Germline CDR1 reads KGHDR; CDR2 reads SFDVKD. The length of the CDR3 is 13 residues. In DNA form, the CDR3 reads TGTGCCACCAGTGATTTTCGGAACACTGAAGCTTTCTTT. Translation gives CATSDFRNTEAFF.

On this clonotype: Since a much larger clone is just one base distant, this may be a read error. The chain carries TRBV7-2 and TRBJ2-3, with TRBD2 identical over 10 bases. This CDR3 is built from 18 residues. The germline V gene encodes CDR1 SGHTA and CDR2 FQGNSA. With 0 bases clipped from V and 5 bases from J, the junction kept 11 bases outside the gene matches. CDR3 DNA sequence: TGTGCCAGCAGCTTAGCCCACACTAGCGGGGCGGCGTTAGATACGCAGTATTTT. Amino acids: CASSLAHTSGAALDTQYF.

This clonotype was counted ten times or more. V is TRBV12-3 or TRBV12-4 and J is TRBJ2-1, with 8 bases that match TRBD1. The V segment lost 6 bases and the J segment 4 bases; nucleotides outside the gene matches: 8. This CDR3 has 15 amino acids. CDR3 residues: CASRLGQETYNEQFF. For the CDR3, the DNA is TGTGCCAGCAGGCTGGGACAGGAGACGTACAATGAGCAGTTCTTC.

A few counts support this clonotype. The V gene is TRBV20-1, the J gene TRBJ2-6, with D possibly matching TRBD2 (6 bases). This CDR3 is built from 15 residues. Germline loops: CDR1 DFQATT, CDR2 SNEGSKA (reference sequence). V dropped 3 bases and J dropped 2 bases, with 11 bases sitting between them. The DNA of the CDR3 is TGCAGTGCTAGGTCTTTAGCGGCTGGGGCCAACGTCCTGACTTTC. Translated, it gives CSARSLAAGANVLTF.

The chain carries TRBV5-1 and TRBJ1-6; a possible D gene is TRBD1 (5 bases). V shed 1 base and J shed 7 bases, with 9 bases lying between them. This CDR3 region has 14 residues. Germline CDR1 and CDR2: SGHRS and YFSETQ. The chain's CDR3 is CASSLLPGNSPLHF. The CDR3 bases are TGCGCCAGCAGCTTGCTTCCAGGGAATTCACCCCTCCACTTT.

Many counts were recorded for this clonotype. The chain employs TRBV7-3 and TRBJ2-1; D is uncertain. The germline CDR1 and CDR2 sequences are SGHTA and FQGTGA. Trimming stripped 2 bases from V and 2 bases from J, with 7 bases between. CDR3 size: 14 residues. The CDR3 bases are TGTGCCAGCAGCTTAGATGTTACCTACAATGAGCAGTTCTTC. Residues: CASSLDVTYNEQFF.

This clonotype was seen repeatedly, ten times or more. The chain links TRBV11-3 to TRBJ2-1; 11 nucleotides agree with TRBD2. Losses at the gene ends were 5 bases for V and 12 bases for J; bases not matched to a gene: 12. Germline CDR1 reads SGHNT; CDR2 reads YENEEA. The CDR3 is 15 amino acids. CDR3 sequence reads: CASSPRTSGPLWQFF. The DNA of the CDR3 is TGTGCCAGCAGCCCCCGGACTAGCGGGCCTCTATGGCAGTTCTTC.

This clonotype came up many times. A junction end diverges from the germline sequence, so it may reflect a read error. The CDR3 nucleotides read TGTGCCACCGGGACTAGCGGGAGGTGGGATTTT. Protein sequence: CATGTSGRWDF. The gene calls are TRBV12-3 or TRBV12-4 and TRBJ2-3; 15 bases align to TRBD2. There are 11 residues in the CDR3.

This clonotype has more than one count but fewer than ten. The V and J genes are TRBV27 and TRBJ2-7, with 9 bases fitting TRBD1. The CDR3 spans 16 residues. Trimming took 6 bases from V and 0 from J; bases not matched to a gene: 9. Per the germline V gene, CDR1 is MNHEY and CDR2 is SMNVEV (reference sequence). The CDR3 DNA reads TGTGCCAGCAGCTTTACAGGGGGCCAGAACTCCTACGAGCAGTACTTC. It specifies CASSFTGGQNSYEQYF.

This clonotype has just a few counts. The genes are TRBV9 and TRBJ2-3, with D perhaps given as TRBD1 or TRBD2 (5 bases each). The CDR3 is 15 residues long. Per the germline V gene, CDR1 is SGDLS and CDR2 is YYNGEE. The V end was cut by 3 bases, the J end by 2 bases, with 13 bases between. The CDR3 here is CASSGGFENTDTQYF. The CDR3 region has the DNA TGTGCCAGCAGCGGGGGGTTCGAGAACACAGATACGCAGTATTTT. Complete variable domain (other parts from reference TRBV9 and TRBJ2-3): DSGVTQTPKHLITATGQRVTLRCSPRSGDLSVYWYQQSLDQGLQFLIQYYNGEERAKGNILERFSAQQFPDLHSELNLSSLELGDSALYFCASSGGFENTDTQYFGPGTRLTVL.

This sequence joins TRBV28 and TRBJ1-5; D uncertain. This CDR3 comprises 14 residues. V was trimmed by 6 bases and J by 0 bases, leaving 9 bases between them. CDR1 and CDR2 (germline): MDHEN, SYDVKM. The DNA of the CDR3 is TGTGCCAGCAGAGGACGGTATAGCAATCAGCCCCAGCATTTT. Residues: CASRGRYSNQPQHF.

This chain links TRBV5-1 with TRBJ1-6, with D possibly TRBD1 on 6 matching bases. Trimming pared 2 bases from V and 3 bases from J, leaving 12 bases between. CDR1 is SGHRS, CDR2 YFSETQ, per germline. The CDR3 contains 16 residues. CDR3 coding DNA: TGCGCCAGCAGCTTTACAGGGAATCTCTATAATTCACCCCTCCACTTT. Protein sequence: CASSFTGNLYNSPLHF.

This clonotype was recorded many times. This chain links TRBV24-1 with TRBJ2-4; 8 bases are a match to TRBD1. After removal of 0 bases from V and 5 bases from J, the junction contained 11 bases not matched to a gene. In germline, CDR1 is KGHDR, CDR2 SFDVKD. The CDR3 loop spans 18 amino acids. The CDR3 DNA follows: TGTGCCACCAGTGATTTGGAACCTTTACAGGGGGGAGAAAACATTCAGTACTTC. It encodes CATSDLEPLQGGENIQYF.

This clonotype was picked up many times. The V call is TRBV5-1, the J call TRBJ2-5; no definite D call. V dropped 6 bases and J dropped 2 bases, with 14 bases sitting between them. The germline CDR1 and CDR2 sequences are SGHRS and YFSETQ. The CDR3 contains 14 residues. This chain's CDR3 is CASTQTTWQETQYF. The CDR3 DNA is TGCGCCAGCACGCAAACGACCTGGCAAGAGACCCAGTACTTC. Looking up the rest from reference TRBV5-1 and TRBJ2-5 gives the full variable domain: KAGVTQTPRYLIKTRGQQVTLSCSPISGHRSVSWYQQTPGQGLQFLFEYFSETQRNKGNFPGRFSGRQFSNSRSEMNVSTLELGDSALYLCASTQTTWQETQYFGPGTRLLVL.

The count of this clonotype is one. A much larger clone lies one base from this, so it may be a read error. The chain joins TRBV29-1 to TRBJ2-7; D possibly corresponds to TRBD1 (6 bases). This CDR3 contains 14 residues. Germline V gives CDR1 SQVTM, CDR2 ANQGSEA. In nucleotides, the CDR3 is TGCAGAGTAGGCTCTTGGGGGCAGGGCTACGAGCAGTACTTC. Protein: CRVGSWGQGYEQYF.

This clonotype was recorded many times. The J gene is TRBJ2-2, the V gene TRBV4-3, with 12 bases aligning to TRBD2. V shed 4 bases, J shed 9 bases, and the junction held 6 bases outside the gene matches. The CDR3 contains 15 residues. Germline loops: CDR1 LGHNA, CDR2 YSLEER. CDR3 bases: TGCGCCAGCAGCCTCCGACTAGCGGGAGCTAGGGAGCTGTTTTTT. Residues: CASSLRLAGARELFF.

The table lists this clonotype with many counts. V is TRBV7-3 and J is TRBJ2-7; 7 bases match TRBD1. The CDR3 is made up of 15 amino acids. The germline gives CDR1 SGHTA, CDR2 FQGTGA. V trimming: 5 bases; J trimming: 3 bases; junction bases outside the gene matches: 10. For the CDR3, the DNA is TGTGCCAGCAGCCCCCAACAGGGGCCAATCTACGAGCAGTACTTC. Protein sequence: CASSPQQGPIYEQYF.

In its sample, this clonotype was seen many times. The chain links TRBV7-2 to TRBJ2-7; no clear D. V was shortened by 6 bases and J by 2 bases, with 8 bases between the two germline ends. Germline V gives CDR1 SGHTA, CDR2 FQGNSA. This CDR3 is 12 amino acids long. The CDR3 region is CASRDNTYEQYF. The CDR3 DNA reads TGTGCCAGCAGAGACAATACCTACGAGCAGTACTTC.

This clonotype was recorded at least ten times. The chain uses TRBV7-9 and TRBJ2-7; no reliable D call. V lost 1 base and J lost 5, with 12 bases in between. The CDR3 length is 14 residues. The V gene's germline CDR1 is SEHNR and CDR2 FQNEAQ (reference sequence). The CDR3 coding sequence is TGTGCCAGCAGCTTAGGACCCAATTTCCACGAGCAGTACTTC. This translates into CASSLGPNFHEQYF. Using reference TRBV7-9 and TRBJ2-7 for the parts outside the CDR3, the full variable domain is DTGVSQNPRHKITKRGQNVTFRCDPISEHNRLYWYRQTLGQGPEFLTYFQNEAQLEKSRLLSDRFSAERPKGSFSTLEIQRTEQGDSAMYLCASSLGPNFHEQYFGPGTRLTVT.

This clonotype has a count of ten or more. V is TRBV12-3 or TRBV12-4 and J is TRBJ2-2; no clear D gene. V dropped 8 bases and J dropped 2 bases, with 15 bases sitting between them. The CDR3 runs 15 residues. DNA of the CDR3: TGTGCCAGCGGCCACCCGCCCCCAAACACCGGGGAGCTGTTTTTT. Translating it yields CASGHPPPNTGELFF.